This T cell receptor beta chain comes out of a study of cytomegalovirus exposure and HLA in healthy donors. Donors were nominally healthy when sampled, though unrecorded immune exposures were likely. In the PCR, 60 Vbeta and 13 Jbeta primers were used. Assay: immunoSEQ multiplex PCR; the TCRdb copy retains only in-frame clones and omits some. Here the sample spans around 200,000 clones, 82% being singletons. CDR3 length: 16 amino acids. Germline CDR1 is SGDLS and CDR2 is YYNGEE. Trimming took 0 bases from V and 3 from J; bases not matched to a gene: 2. The TCR sequence derives from a man aged 35-49 years in good health and CMV-seropositive. The sample consisted of PBMCs. V and J are TRBV9 and TRBJ2-3; 12 bases line up with TRBD2. CDR3 residues: CASSVGGTSGTDTQYF. The DNA of the CDR3 is TGTGCCAGCAGCGTAGGAGGGACTAGCGGGACAGATACGCAGTATTTT.